Below, one T cell receptor beta chain is given with its context. These data belong to a study of tumor-infiltrating lymphocytes in oesophageal squamous cell carcinoma. The germline V gene encodes CDR1 SGHVS and CDR2 FQNEAQ. The CDR3 contains 15 residues. From the PCR reads, TCRdb called clonotypes with MiXCR, one entry per CDR3 protein. Seen here are some 16,000 distinct CDR3 sequences, around 52% observed once, and the top ten hold about 18%. V usage is TRBV7-8 and J usage is TRBJ2-1; TRBD1 matches 7 bases. The J call is uncertain, as TRBJ2-7 better fits the DNA end. This sequence was found in a male donor with esophageal squamous cell carcinoma. Sample: esophageal tumor tissue. This CDR3 is CASSLTGVRGYEQYF. The DNA for the CDR3 is TGTGCCAGCAGCTTAACAGGGGTTCGGGGCTACGAGCAGTACTTC.